Sequencing of this T cell receptor beta chain was carried out in a study of cytomegalovirus exposure and HLA in healthy donors. V lost 7 bases to trimming and J lost 5 bases; unmatched junction nucleotides: 6. Germline CDR1 MDHEN, CDR2 SYDVKM. This CDR3 comprises 14 residues. The PCR contained 60 Vbeta and 13 Jbeta primers. Here immunoSEQ multiplex PCR was the method, and the copy in TCRdb shows in-frame clones only, minus some. The data contain some 140,000 clones, approximately 80% of them singletons. The clonotype was recovered from a man aged 25-40 years in good health and CMV-seropositive. V gene TRBV28 combines with J gene TRBJ1-5, with 9 bases identical to TRBD1. Sequencing used PBMCs. The CDR3, as DNA: TGTGCCAGCACCCGGACAGGGGTCGATCAGCCCCAGCATTTT. Amino acids: CASTRTGVDQPQHF.